The sequence of this T cell receptor beta chain was determined in a study of shared clonotypes between healthy human individuals. Points from the study as a whole: At large depth, rarefaction still showed sorted-subset sequencing to be incomplete.

As for this clone: Its specificity is not known. The identical CDR3 is also encoded by other nucleotide sequences in the sample.

In the naive CD8 group, cells lacked CD45RO and were positively selected for CCR7, so terminally differentiated effector memory CD45RA+ cells were left out. Sequencing was performed with immunoSEQ multiplex PCR; in TCRdb, only in-frame clones are kept and a portion is missing. The sample gives over 2 million clones, about 94% of which show up once; around 1.1% is in the top ten. The CDR3 contains 12 residues. Trimming removed 0 bases from V and 5 bases from J, with 5 bases in between. Germline CDR1 is SGHDT and CDR2 is YYEEEE. This TCR came from a man aged 18 to 29 in good health. The chain joins TRBV5-6 to TRBJ1-1; no clear D gene. Input material: naive CD8+ T cells sorted from blood. The CDR3 sequence: CASSLEGTEAFF. CDR3 DNA: TGTGCCAGCAGCTTGGAGGGTACTGAAGCTTTCTTT.